The 31 T cell receptor beta chains given below trace back to one sample, sequenced in a study of post-analysis software for immune sequencing data. Study-level findings and limits: Five or six TRBV segments, TRBV5-6, TRBV5-1 and TRBV20-1 among them, were found more frequent in patients than controls.

No antigen is known for these receptors. TCR beta libraries were prepared from cDNA with unique molecular identifiers. TCRdb re-called the PCR reads with MiXCR, one entry per CDR3 protein. The sample lists more than 350,000 distinct CDR3 sequences, 30% to 40% seen once, with around 8% in the top ten. Sequencing was done on a sample of blood. The receptors originated from a girl aged 2 to 9 with multiple sclerosis.

This clonotype has just a few counts. This rearrangement joins TRBV15 to TRBJ2-1, with TRBD2 matching 10 bases. The V segment lost 3 bases and the J segment 4 bases; nucleotides outside the gene matches: 3. Germline V gene lookup returns CDR1 LNHNV and CDR2 YYDKDF (reference sequence). This CDR3 has 15 amino acids. The DNA for the CDR3 is TGTGCCACCAGCAGCCCTAGCGGGGGTTACAATGAGCAGTTCTTC. This gives the protein CATSSPSGGYNEQFF.

This clonotype is a singleton in its sample. V and J are TRBV6-2 or TRBV6-3 and TRBJ2-1; 8 positions agree with TRBD2. Unmatched junction bases numbered 9, after V lost 6 bases and J lost 8 bases. CDR3 size: 14 residues. CDR1 is MNHEY and CDR2 is SVGEGT in the germline V gene. CDR3 bases: TGTGCCAGCAGGCGGACTAGCTACGGATATGAGCAGTTCTTC. Protein sequence: CASRRTSYGYEQFF.

The chain uses TRBV9 and TRBJ1-2; TRBD1 agrees at 8 bases. V lost 5 bases, J lost 7 bases, and 4 bases stayed unmatched. Germline lookup yields CDR1 SGDLS and CDR2 YYNGEE. The CDR3 runs to 12 residues. The CDR3 spells CASSGDRGGYTF. The CDR3 DNA is TGTGCCAGCAGTGGAGACAGGGGTGGCTACACCTTC.

This clonotype was picked up a small number of times. The rearrangement joins TRBV10-3 to TRBJ2-5, with 8 bases aligning to TRBD2. Germline CDR1 and CDR2: ENHRY and SYGVKD. The trim removed 3 bases at V and 9 bases at J, leaving 3 bases unmatched. The CDR3 length is 12 residues. CDR3 sequence (DNA): TGTGCCATCAGTGAACTAGCGGACTCCCAGTACTTC. It encodes CAISELADSQYF.

The chain uses TRBV28 and TRBJ1-5; D remains unclear. Germline V gene data show CDR1 as MDHEN and CDR2 as SYDVKM. The ends were cut back, 7 bases at V and 4 bases at J, with 8 bases in the middle. The CDR3 covers 12 residues. The CDR3 DNA sequence: TGTGCCAGCATTAGCGGGAATCAGCCCCAGCATTTT. Translated: CASISGNQPQHF.

This clonotype was counted at least ten times. This chain uses TRBV18 with TRBJ2-1, with 13 bases that match TRBD2. Germline V gene lookup returns CDR1 KGHSH and CDR2 LQKENI. J lost 8 bases, V lost 3 bases, and 4 bases had no gene match. The CDR3 length is 15 residues. The CDR3 spells CASSPGLAGVDEQFF. CDR3 nucleotide sequence: TGTGCCAGCTCACCCGGACTAGCGGGAGTCGATGAGCAGTTCTTC.

This clonotype was counted between two and nine times. V and J are TRBV7-2 and TRBJ2-5; tentatively, D is TRBD2 (6 bases). The CDR3 loop spans 15 amino acids. Germline CDR1 and CDR2: SGHTA and FQGNSA. The ends were cut back, 2 bases at V and 5 bases at J, with 15 bases in the middle. The CDR3 nucleotides are TGTGCCAGCAGCTTACGACGGGAGCGCGCGGAGACCCAGTACTTC. It is translated as CASSLRRERAETQYF.

The chain employs TRBV7-6 and TRBJ2-7; D perhaps matches TRBD2 (6 bases). The V and J ends lost 5 bases and 4 bases respectively, with 18 bases between them. CDR3 length: 15 residues. Germline CDR1 reads SGHVS; CDR2 reads FNYEAQ. CDR3 nucleotides: TGTGCCAGCAGCCTTGTAGCGGACCTCCAATACGAGCAGTACTTC. Its protein is CASSLVADLQYEQYF.

The chain has TRBV11-1 and TRBJ2-7; 11 bases are shared with TRBD2. Germline loops: CDR1 SGHAT, CDR2 FQDESV (reference sequence). Trimming took 6 bases from V and 2 from J; bases not matched to a gene: 6. CDR3 length equals 15 residues. CDR3 DNA sequence: TGTGCCAGCAGACTCACTAGCGGGGGAGCCTACGAGCAGTACTTC. It is translated as CASRLTSGGAYEQYF. The full variable domain, rest sourced from reference TRBV11-1 and TRBJ2-7, is EAEVAQSPRYKITEKSQAVAFWCDPISGHATLYWYRQILGQGPELLVQFQDESVVDDSQLPKDRFSAERLKGVDSTLKIQPAELGDSAMYLCASRLTSGGAYEQYFGPGTRLTVT.

The table lists this clonotype with a few counts. V usage is TRBV4-1 and J usage is TRBJ2-7; D unresolved. V lost 0 bases to trimming and J lost 0 bases, with 18 bases between them. Germline CDR1 is MGHRA and CDR2 is YSYEKL. This CDR3 is 18 amino acids long. The CDR3 is CASSQETIIGVHSYEQYF. CDR3 nucleotides: TGCGCCAGCAGCCAAGAGACGATTATTGGTGTGCACTCCTACGAGCAGTACTTC.

The chain joins TRBV11-2 to TRBJ2-1; no definite D call. The V and J ends lost 0 bases and 9 bases respectively, with 15 bases between them. The CDR3 runs 15 residues. Germline V gene lookup returns CDR1 SGHAT and CDR2 FQNNGV. The CDR3, as DNA: TGTGCCAGCAGCTTAGATTTATTCGTTCGGAGTGAGCAGTTCTTC. Translating it yields CASSLDLFVRSEQFF. The complete variable domain, with remaining parts taken from reference TRBV11-2 and TRBJ2-1, reads EAGVAQSPRYKIIEKRQSVAFWCNPISGHATLYWYQQILGQGPKLLIQFQNNGVVDDSQLPKDRFSAERLKGVDSTLKIQPAKLEDSAVYLCASSLDLFVRSEQFFGPGTRLTVL.

The gene calls are TRBV10-3 and TRBJ2-7, with a weak D call TRBD2 (6 bases). Germline V gene lookup returns CDR1 ENHRY and CDR2 SYGVKD. The CDR3 length is 14 residues. Trimming left V 4 bases short and J 2 bases short, with 12 bases between. As DNA, the CDR3 is TGTGCCATCAGTGCTAGGACGGGGGCCTACGAGCAGTACTTC. Its protein is CAISARTGAYEQYF.

This clonotype has at least ten counts. V and J are TRBV20-1 and TRBJ2-1; 9 nucleotides align to TRBD2. J was trimmed by 4 bases and V by 1 base; bases with no gene match: 2. The CDR3 is 14 amino acids. Per the germline V gene, CDR1 is DFQATT and CDR2 is SNEGSKA (reference sequence). CDR3 amino acids: CSARGLAGYNEQFF. The CDR3 bases are TGCAGTGCTAGAGGGCTAGCGGGGTACAATGAGCAGTTCTTC.

V is TRBV30 and J is TRBJ1-5; maybe TRBD1 (5 bases). V was trimmed by 5 bases and J by 3 bases, leaving 11 bases between them. In germline, CDR1 is GTSNPN, CDR2 SVGIG (reference sequence). The CDR3 is 13 amino acids. The DNA of the CDR3 is TGTGCCTGGGCGGGGACCCACAATCAGCCCCAGCATTTT. Amino acids: CAWAGTHNQPQHF.

This sequence joins TRBV7-3 and TRBJ2-1; 14 bases align to TRBD2. The J call may not be correct, given that the DNA end is closer to TRBJ2-7. The V gene's germline CDR1 is SGHTA and CDR2 FQGTGA. This CDR3 has 20 amino acids. CDR3 in amino acids: CASSLMGGTSGGDLYNEQYF. In DNA, the CDR3 is TGTGCCAGCAGCTTAATGGGGGGGACTAGCGGGGGCGACCTTTACAATGAGCAGTACTTC.

The rearrangement uses TRBV20-1 and TRBJ1-2; the match to TRBD1 covers 7 bases. The CDR3 totals 14 residues. Germline V lookup: CDR1 DFQATT, CDR2 SNEGSKA (reference sequence). V lost 6 bases, J lost 5 bases, and 12 bases stayed unmatched. The CDR3 protein is CSAPSKQGRYGYTF. The CDR3 DNA follows: TGCAGTGCCCCTAGTAAACAGGGGAGGTATGGCTACACCTTC.

The J gene is TRBJ1-4, the V gene TRBV3-1; D is ambiguous. Germline CDR1 and CDR2: LGHDT and YNNKEL (reference sequence). Trimming shortened V by 2 bases and J by 7 bases, and 2 bases separated the two germline ends. The CDR3 has 11 residues. This CDR3 is CASSQSEKLFF. The DNA for the CDR3 is TGTGCCAGCAGCCAAAGTGAAAAACTGTTTTTT.

This clonotype has at least ten counts. V and J are TRBV6-5 and TRBJ1-6; D is ambiguous. Trimming took 5 bases from V and 13 from J, leaving 12 bases between them. Germline CDR1 reads MNHEY; CDR2 reads SVGAGI. CDR3 length: 12 residues. This CDR3 is CASSPPGSPLHF. Written as DNA, the CDR3 is TGTGCCAGCAGTCCCCCAGGTTCCCCCCTCCACTTT.

The CDR3 coding sequence is TGCGCCAGCAGCCAAGGGACCGTTAACTATGGCTACACCTTC. Translation gives CASSQGTVNYGYTF. This chain joins TRBV4-3 and TRBJ1-2; D gene uncertain. The CDR3 has 14 amino acids. Deletions cut 1 base from V and 1 base from J, with 7 bases between. CDR1 and CDR2 (germline): LGHNA, YSLEER.

This chain joins TRBV20-1 and TRBJ1-1; TRBD1 might be the D (5 bases). V was shortened by 7 bases and J by 4 bases, with 16 bases between the two germline ends. The length of the CDR3 is 13 residues. Germline CDR1 reads DFQATT; CDR2 reads SNEGSKA (reference sequence). CDR3 region: CSGTGGSPTEAFF. Written as DNA, the CDR3 is TGCAGTGGAACGGGGGGTAGTCCCACTGAAGCTTTCTTT.

This chain joins TRBV3-1 and TRBJ1-1; D remains unclear. The V end was cut by 1 base, the J end by 4 bases, with 10 bases between. The germline V gene has CDR1 LGHDT and CDR2 YNNKEL (reference sequence). CDR3 length: 14 amino acids. The CDR3 reads CASSQVEGFTEAFF. The CDR3 DNA follows: TGTGCCAGCAGCCAAGTTGAGGGATTCACTGAAGCTTTCTTT. The full variable domain, in which reference TRBV3-1 and TRBJ1-1 provide the parts outside the CDR3, is DTAVSQTPKYLVTQMGNDKSIKCEQNLGHDTMYWYKQDSKKFLKIMFSYNNKELIINETVPNRFSPKSPDKAHLNLHINSLELGDSAVYFCASSQVEGFTEAFFGQGTRLTVV.

The V call is TRBV6-6, the J call TRBJ1-5; no firm D call. CDR3 size: 18 residues. CDR1 is MNHNY and CDR2 is SVGAGI in the germline V gene (reference sequence). The germline V and J ends were trimmed by 2 bases and 7 bases, with 24 bases remaining between them. This CDR3 reads CASSYGNRGLWGGQPQHF. The CDR3 nucleotides read TGTGCCAGCAGTTACGGGAACCGGGGATTGTGGGGAGGGCAGCCCCAGCATTTT.

The rearrangement joins TRBV6-2 or TRBV6-3 to TRBJ2-7, with 9 bases lining up with TRBD1. J was trimmed by 1 base and V by 6 bases; bases with no gene match: 7. CDR1 MNHEY and CDR2 SVGEGT come from the germline V gene. The CDR3 length is 15 residues. The DNA of the CDR3 is TGTGCCAGCAGAATAACCGGGACAGGGTCCTACGAGCAGTACTTC. Protein product: CASRITGTGSYEQYF.

The V gene is TRBV7-9, the J gene TRBJ2-5; 7 bases map to TRBD2. The CDR3 consists of 18 residues. In germline, CDR1 is SEHNR, CDR2 FQNEAQ (reference sequence). Trimming took 5 bases from V and 11 from J; bases not matched to a gene: 26. CDR3 protein: CASSGGEAGPLRPYEQYF. CDR3 bases: TGTGCCAGCAGCGGAGGAGAAGCGGGGCCCCTGCGGCCCTATGAGCAGTACTTC. Together with reference TRBV7-9 and TRBJ2-5, the CDR3 gives the full variable domain: DTGVSQNPRHKITKRGQNVTFRCDPISEHNRLYWYRQTLGQGPEFLTYFQNEAQLEKSRLLSDRFSAERPKGSFSTLEIQRTEQGDSAMYLCASSGGEAGPLRPYEQYFGPGTRLLVL.

CDR3 sequence (DNA): TGCAGCGTTGAAGATCCACAGGGGGGAAAGATTAACTATGGCTACACCTTC. It yields the protein CSVEDPQGGKINYGYTF. This chain links TRBV29-1 with TRBJ1-2; 8 nucleotides line up with TRBD1. Trimming cost V 0 bases and J 1 base; bases outside gene matches: 10. The germline gives CDR1 SQVTM, CDR2 ANQGSEA. The CDR3 runs 17 residues.

In this sample, this clonotype turned up a few times. The rearrangement joins TRBV12-3 or TRBV12-4 to TRBJ1-2; D possibly corresponds to TRBD1 (6 bases). Trimming took 4 bases from V and 1 from J, leaving 16 bases between them. CDR3 size: 16 residues. CDR3 sequence reads: CASSSQPGANNYGYTF. In DNA, the CDR3 is TGTGCCAGCAGTTCCCAACCAGGGGCTAATAACTATGGCTACACCTTC.

DNA of the CDR3: TGTGCCATCAGTGAGGAGGGGCTGAGCAATCAGCCCCAGCATTTT. Its protein product is CAISEEGLSNQPQHF. This chain joins TRBV10-3 and TRBJ1-5; weak D call: TRBD1 (5 bases). The CDR3 contains 15 residues. The germline V gene encodes CDR1 ENHRY and CDR2 SYGVKD. Between the trimmed V and J ends, which lost 2 bases and 1 base, there was a span of 9 bases.

The CDR3 nucleotides are TGCAGTGCAAGGACAGAAGAGACCCAGTACTTC. This codes for CSARTEETQYF. The chain is built from TRBV20-1 and TRBJ2-5, with a possible D match to TRBD1 (6 bases). The V end was cut by 6 bases, the J end by 3 bases, with 8 bases between. This CDR3 has 11 amino acids. Per the germline V gene, CDR1 is DFQATT and CDR2 is SNEGSKA (reference sequence).

There are a few counts of this clonotype. This chain links TRBV10-3 with TRBJ1-1; the D gene is possibly TRBD1 (6 bases). Trimming left V 6 bases short and J 5 bases short, with 13 bases between. The CDR3 extends over 13 amino acids. CDR1 is ENHRY, CDR2 SYGVKD, per germline. As DNA, the CDR3 is TGTGCCATCAGCGTGACAGGCGGGACTGAAGCTTTCTTT. Its translation: CAISVTGGTEAFF.

This clonotype was counted a single time. The J gene is TRBJ2-7, the V gene TRBV29-1, with D hard to call. The J call may be mistaken, given a closer DNA end match to TRBJ2-5. Germline CDR1 is SQVTM and CDR2 is ANQGSEA. The CDR3 is made up of 13 amino acids. CDR3 in amino acids: CSVERSLWETQYF. For the CDR3, the DNA is TGCAGCGTTGAGAGGAGCCTGTGGGAGACCCAGTACTTC.

Worth noting for this clonotype: A much larger clone lies a single base off, so this may be a read error. The V gene is TRBV7-9, the J gene TRBJ2-4, with 9 bases aligning to TRBD1. The germline V gene encodes CDR1 SEHNR and CDR2 FQNEAQ (reference sequence). The CDR3 loop spans 12 amino acids. The CDR3 loop reads CAISPAGDREYF. The CDR3, as DNA: TGTGCCATCAGCCCCGCGGGGGACAGGGAGTACTTC.